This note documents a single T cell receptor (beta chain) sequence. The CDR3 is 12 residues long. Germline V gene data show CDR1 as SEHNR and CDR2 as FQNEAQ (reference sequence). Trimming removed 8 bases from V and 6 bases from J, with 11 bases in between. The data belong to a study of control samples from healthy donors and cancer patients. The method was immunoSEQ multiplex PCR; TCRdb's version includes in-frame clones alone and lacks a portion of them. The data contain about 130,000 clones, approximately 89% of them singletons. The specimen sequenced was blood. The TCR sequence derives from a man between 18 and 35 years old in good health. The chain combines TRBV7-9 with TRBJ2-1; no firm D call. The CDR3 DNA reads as TGTGCCAGCGATGGGTCGCGCAATGAGCAGTTCTTC. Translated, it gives CASDGSRNEQFF.